This TCR beta chain derives from a study of shared clonotypes between healthy human individuals (dated by TCRdb to the early 2020s). About the study as a whole: Three men and two women, aged 18 to 49 years, made up the cohort. Per donor, three plates each were used for CD4 naive and CD4 memory, two for CD8 naive, and one for CD8 memory. To estimate repertoire size and how much clonotype sharing occurs between individuals, the study deeply sequenced the blood TCR repertoires of 5 or 6 healthy adults. To increase sequencing depth and limit assay-specific biases, different laboratories used diverse techniques to prepare libraries and sequence TCR repertoires. Leukapheresis yielded between about 0.9 and 8.9 billion PBMCs per donor. Results the study describes overall, beyond this receptor: Sampling was limited to blood, and TCR repertoires in tissue likely differ from TCR repertoires in blood. Even with the large sequencing depth, rarefaction of the sorted-subset datasets indicated that sequencing was incomplete. Larger estimated clonotype richness was generally found for naive subsets than for memory subsets. Across a handful of donors, about 4.5% of naive CD4, roughly 3.8% of naive CD8, about 2.3% of memory CD4, and approximately 0.4% of memory CD8 clonotypes were shared. The small number of donors limited the genetic and exposure-history diversity represented. Pairwise subsampling led to the expectation that sequencing depth would affect the degree of clonotype sharing among donors. Clonotypes shared by all four sorted-subset donors showed higher generation probabilities than non-shared clonotypes.

Healthy HIV-negative adults with no recently reported acute infections or vaccinations were included as donors. Only Caucasian adults living in Nashville, Tennessee, USA were represented among the donors. Magnetic negative selection was used to enrich CD4+ T cells, after which naive cells were positively selected on CD45RA and the negative fraction became the memory subset. Blood was obtained by leukapheresis, after which PBMCs were separated by Ficoll-Histopaque density gradient centrifugation and cryopreserved in liquid nitrogen vapor phase. Purity and quantity of every magnetically sorted T cell population were checked by analytical flow cytometry. From each sorted fraction, genomic DNA was isolated and quantified by UV absorbance on a Nanodrop 2000c. Including cysteine and phenylalanine, the CDR3 has 15 amino acids. Only the CDR3 DNA is retained, 45 bases long and in frame from the first base. Trimming at the junction amounts to 3 bases on V and 1 base on J, and the germline ends lie 13 bases apart. Looking up the germline V gene yields CDR1 SGHRS and CDR2 YFSETQ.

TCR CDR3 regions were amplified from genomic DNA by multiplex PCR using the deep immunoSEQ assay. Extracted genomic DNA from each cell subset was distributed evenly across all wells of several immunoSEQ 96-well plates, and each plate was treated as a replicate. For sorted subsets, around 200 ng genomic DNA, equal to tens of thousands of T cell genomes, was loaded into each replicate PCR. The purified libraries were quantified using a Qubit 3.0 fluorometer, sized with a Bioanalyzer 2100, and then quantified again using the KAPA Library Quantification kit. Each immunoSEQ 96-well plate was sequenced on its own single-read 150-cycle Illumina NextSeq 550 flow cell. The paper's data handling went like this. Because the immunoSEQ output included only junctional sequences and no quality scores, the filtering could not be the same as the filtering used for full-length reads. To assign V/J genes and CDR3, sequences were annotated against IMGT germline references using PyIR, a Python wrapper for IgBLAST v1.9. Reads were removed for weak V/J assignments (E-value above 1e-6), missing CDR3, stop codons, out-of-frame junctions, or ambiguous translated residues. V3J clonotypes were defined as sequences sharing an identical inferred V gene, J gene, and CDR3 amino acid sequence. Percentage overlap between repertoires was calculated by dividing the number of shared unique clonotypes by the size of the smaller repertoire. Richness of each repertoire was evaluated using RTK rarefaction, the Chao1 estimator, and Recon v2.1 estimates of unobserved clonotypes. OLGA was used to compute generation probabilities for all TCRbeta clonotypes that the gDNA method yielded from several donors. TCRdb limited this immuneACCESS table to in-frame rearrangements with V and J called. A share of clones is missing; checked studies link under half to unresolved V genes, and the rest is unexplained. V, J and clone size derive from that table, while D and trimming were established from the DNA sequence. This sample is represented by roughly 700,000 clones; around 67% of them were singletons. Over 1.5% of the sample is taken by the ten largest.

On this clone: Its antigen has not been determined. No base quality information exists; no much larger clone differs at one position.

Input material: memory CD4+ T cells sorted from blood. The meaning of the sample's cell subset or site label: CD45RA-negative fraction. The chain was built from TRBV5-1 and TRBJ1-1, and possibly TRBD1, on 5 matching bases. This clonotype originated in a woman aged 30 to 39 in good health. The sequenced DNA is TGCGCCAGCAGCTGGGATCCTACAGGGAACACTGAAGCTTTCTTT. This translates into CASSWDPTGNTEAFF.